This TCR beta chain stems from a study of T-cell reconstitution after alpha-beta-depleted transplantation in children. Findings and caveats of the study: A year had passed since transplant, and T-cell counts and diversity by then came mostly from newly produced T cells. Where alpha-beta T cells came from about two months after transplant was reportedly several hundred expanded graft clones.

In its sample, this clonotype was seen many times. The antigen remains undetermined. TCRbeta library construction was performed incorporating unique molecular identifiers. TCRdb re-derived calls from the PCR reads in MiXCR, one entry per CDR3 protein. The sample includes 330,000 or so distinct CDR3 sequences, around 10% of them seen just once. Germline V CDR1 and CDR2: LNHDA, SQIVND (reference sequence). The CDR3 has 14 residues. V lost 6 bases, J lost 4 bases, and 15 bases lay in between. The source of this sequence is a boy younger than two with acute myeloid leukemia, due to receive a stem cell transplant. The chain employs TRBV19 and TRBJ1-2; D perhaps matches TRBD1 (6 bases). Here the sequenced sample was PBMCs, taken before TCRalphabeta/CD19-depleted stem cell transplant. The CDR3 loop reads CASRTTQGAYGYTF. The CDR3 nucleotides read TGTGCCAGTAGAACCACACAGGGCGCCTATGGCTACACCTTC.